This T cell receptor beta chain derives from a study of T cell repertoires in cytomegalovirus infection. The overall study: Indicated by public TCR beta signatures were CMV infection and matching HLA type. Study-wide findings and caveats: There were carriers of CMV plus the relevant HLA, and cumulative public TCR beta family frequency identified them. Within the response measured ex vivo, HLA-C-restricted CMV-specific TCR beta clonotypes were dominant.

MiXCR was run by TCRdb on the reads, yielding one entry per CDR3 protein. The sample consists of 400,000 or so distinct CDR3 sequences, under 40% of them appearing once. V lost 5 bases and J 8 bases, leaving 10 bases between the germline ends. This CDR3 comprises 12 residues. On this clonotype itself: No antigen is known for it.

Sequenced input: PBMCs. This receptor was taken from a human donor in good health (CMV status not recorded). Some clones in this sample may be carry-over from other donors' samples. The chain couples TRBV12-3 or TRBV12-4 to TRBJ2-4; D remains unclear. CDR3 coding DNA: TGTGCCAGCAGTCCGCGACTGGACATTCAGTACTTC. Its protein product is CASSPRLDIQYF.